This T cell receptor (beta chain) comes out of a study of blood T cells in healthy people across ages. The wider study: Template switching picked up about one barcoded beta molecule for each two T cells. Study observations and caveats: CMV status of donors was not determined, possibly confounding expanded clonotype changes.

A second PCR of about 7 to 11 cycles used a sample-barcoded 5' primer and a J-beta primer mix. TCRdb fed the 5' RACE reads into MiXCR, producing one record per CDR3 protein. The sample contains fewer than 950,000 distinct CDR3 sequences, around 36% of which appear only once. The CDR3 covers 17 residues. The V and J ends lost 6 bases and 5 bases, in that order; junction bases with no gene match: 21. Germline V gene lookup returns CDR1 DFQATT and CDR2 SNEGSKA (reference sequence). The sample, about 9.2 milliliters of peripheral blood, was drawn from each donor. This clonotype was counted a few times. Its antigen remains unidentified.

Sequenced: blood. This clonotype originated in a man between 18 and 29 years old in good health. The rearrangement uses TRBV20-1 and TRBJ1-2; 7 bases fit TRBD1. This CDR3 is CSARREGTAYALYGYTF. In DNA, the CDR3 is TGCAGTGCGCGTAGGGAGGGGACAGCATACGCACTATATGGCTACACCTTC.